The source of this T cell receptor beta chain is a study of blood T cells in healthy people across ages. This clonotype has a handful of counts. Healthy Caucasian individuals from Russia aged 6 to 90 served as donors. The authors ran a second PCR of roughly 6 to 11 cycles using a sample-barcoded 5' primer and a J-beta primer mix. MiXCR, applied by TCRdb to the 5' RACE reads, yields one record per CDR3 protein. The sample shows more than 1,000,000 distinct CDR3 sequences, almost 25% of them seen only once. The CDR3 runs to 12 residues. Germline CDR1 reads SQVTM; CDR2 reads ANQGSEA. V was pared by 6 bases and J by 7 bases, with 12 bases between. Separately, the same data were catalogued under a study of T cells of mothers and their children. That paper states: The authors added sample barcodes and 2-4 random nucleotides using the M1S primer of the second PCR.

What was sequenced was blood. The clonotype was recovered from a girl aged 2-10 years in good health. The J gene is TRBJ2-2, the V gene TRBV29-1, with D uncertain. CDR3 in amino acids: CSVLLHSGELFF. The CDR3 coding sequence is TGCAGCGTCCTTTTACATAGCGGGGAGCTGTTTTTT.